The 19 T cell receptor beta chains presented below share a single source sample, sequenced in a study of T cells in Graves' hyperthyroidism and ophthalmopathy. Template material for amplifying TCR beta CDR3 regions consisted of RNA transcripts. An initial round of RT-PCR targeting the TCR CDR3 relied on the HTBI primer set. Via MiXCR, TCRdb re-called the multiplex PCR reads, giving one row per CDR3 protein. Of about 290,000 distinct CDR3 sequences detected, roughly 13% appear once; the ten largest clones hold approximately 7.9%. Sequenced sample: blood. These receptors were taken from a woman between 40 and 50 years old with Graves' hyperthyroidism.

In its sample, this clonotype was seen a few times. V usage is TRBV18 and J usage is TRBJ1-1; D unresolved. V lost 3 bases and J lost 1, with 15 bases in between. Germline-derived CDR1 and CDR2 are KGHSH and LQKENI. The CDR3 consists of 16 residues. For the CDR3, the DNA is TGTGCCAGCTCACCCCAGTTGGGAACGCAGAACACTGAAGCTTTCTTT. It yields the protein CASSPQLGTQNTEAFF.

This clonotype was recorded many times. J is TRBJ2-7 and V is TRBV20-1, with 8 bases identical to TRBD2. Germline V CDR1 and CDR2: DFQATT, SNEGSKA (reference sequence). J lost 2 bases, V lost 6 bases, and 6 bases had no gene match. The CDR3 sequence is 13 residues long. CDR3 in amino acids: CSAREGETYEQYF. The DNA of the CDR3 is TGCAGTGCCCGGGAGGGGGAAACCTACGAGCAGTACTTC.

This clonotype was recorded many times. The V gene is TRBV6-1, the J gene TRBJ2-7, with D perhaps being TRBD1 or TRBD2 (6 bases each). The V gene's germline CDR1 is MNHNS and CDR2 SASEGT. The germline V and J ends were trimmed by 4 bases and 2 bases, with 15 bases remaining between them. CDR3 length equals 15 residues. CDR3: CASSGWGDTTYEQYF. CDR3 nucleotide sequence: TGTGCCAGCAGTGGGTGGGGGGACACCACCTACGAGCAGTACTTC.

This rearrangement joins TRBV6-1 to TRBJ2-1, with D tentatively TRBD1 or TRBD2 (5 bases each). Germline V gene data show CDR1 as MNHNS and CDR2 as SASEGT. This CDR3 has 13 amino acids. V shed 6 bases and J shed 5 bases, with 11 bases lying between them. DNA of the CDR3: TGTGCCAGCAGGGACACGGGAAACAATGAGCAGTTCTTC. Protein: CASRDTGNNEQFF.

At least ten counts were recorded for this clonotype. The rearrangement links TRBV2 to TRBJ1-2; no clear D gene. V was cut by 6 bases and J by 6 bases, with 11 bases left in between. Germline V gene lookup returns CDR1 SNHLY and CDR2 FYNNEI. The CDR3 runs 12 residues. The CDR3 DNA sequence: TGTGCCAGCAGATTTGGGGTGGATGGCTACACCTTC. Amino acid sequence: CASRFGVDGYTF.

This clonotype was counted many times. V usage is TRBV28 and J usage is TRBJ1-2; D is unresolved. The V end lost 1 base, the J end lost 8 bases, and 8 bases lay between the germline ends. CDR3 length: 12 residues. The V gene's germline CDR1 is MDHEN and CDR2 SYDVKM. CDR3 sequence (DNA): TGTGCCAGCAGTTTATACAGTAGGGGCTACACCTTC. Protein sequence: CASSLYSRGYTF.

The chain has TRBV9 and TRBJ1-4; D is unresolved. The germline V and J ends were trimmed by 4 bases and 7 bases, with 17 bases remaining between them. This CDR3 region has 15 residues. In germline, CDR1 is SGDLS, CDR2 YYNGEE. CDR3 in amino acids: CASSSTQRGGEKLFF. The CDR3 DNA reads as TGTGCCAGCAGCTCCACCCAGAGAGGTGGTGAAAAACTGTTTTTT.

The chain recombines TRBV19 with TRBJ1-2; D perhaps matches TRBD1 (6 bases). The CDR3 extends over 15 amino acids. With 4 bases removed from V and 2 bases from J, the gap between germline ends came to 14 bases. The germline V gene has CDR1 LNHDA and CDR2 SQIVND (reference sequence). CDR3 nucleotide sequence: TGTGCCAGTAGTACTACAGGGCTTGGAAACTATGGCTACACCTTC. Protein: CASSTTGLGNYGYTF.

Comment on this clonotype: The CDR3 ends on some other residue instead of the conserved phenylalanine or tryptophan, so this is likely a read error. The CDR3, as DNA: TGTGCCAGCGCGCGACAGGGGAGCAATTCACCCCTCCACCTT. Its protein product is CASARQGSNSPLHL. This rearrangement joins TRBV19 to TRBJ1-6; 8 bases agree with TRBD1. The CDR3 is 14 residues long. V trimming: 9 bases; J trimming: 7 bases; junction bases outside the gene matches: 8. Looked up from germline, CDR1 is LNHDA and CDR2 is SQIVND (reference sequence).

This clonotype has ten or more counts. The chain recombines TRBV29-1 with TRBJ2-5; 11 bases map to TRBD1. This CDR3 spans 14 amino acids. V was clipped by 2 bases and J by 5 bases; unmatched bases: 4. From germline, CDR1 is SQVTM and CDR2 ANQGSEA. The CDR3 DNA reads TGCAGCGTTGAAAGGGACAGGGGGAGCGAGACCCAGTACTTC. It is translated as CSVERDRGSETQYF.

The V and J genes are TRBV25-1 and TRBJ1-6; D might be TRBD1 (5 bases). The CDR3 spans 13 residues. The V gene lost 7 bases and the J gene lost 9 bases, with 13 bases spanning the gap. Germline V lookup: CDR1 MGHDK, CDR2 SYGVNS. CDR3 nucleotides: TGTGCCAGCAACGACCAGGGCTTTTCACCCCTCCACTTT. Its protein product is CASNDQGFSPLHF.

The sample holds many counts of this clonotype. In DNA form, the CDR3 reads TGTGCCAGCAGTTTTGACTCTAACTATGGCTACACCTTC. Protein product: CASSFDSNYGYTF. The chain recombines TRBV28 with TRBJ1-2, with unresolved D. This CDR3 spans 13 amino acids. Looked up from germline, CDR1 is MDHEN and CDR2 is SYDVKM. The V end was cut by 3 bases, the J end by 0 bases, with 5 bases between.

The rearrangement uses TRBV6-5 and TRBJ1-5; a possible D gene is TRBD1 (5 bases). This CDR3 region has 15 residues. The V end was cut by 2 bases, the J end by 2 bases, with 10 bases between. Germline loops: CDR1 MNHEY, CDR2 SVGAGI. CDR3 in amino acids: CASSYTGGGNQPQHF. CDR3 nucleotide sequence: TGTGCCAGCAGTTACACGGGGGGAGGCAATCAGCCCCAGCATTTT.

V and J are TRBV9 and TRBJ1-1, with TRBD1 matching over 8 bases. Unmatched junction bases numbered 9, after V lost 3 bases and J lost 5 bases. There are 15 residues in the CDR3. The germline V gene encodes CDR1 SGDLS and CDR2 YYNGEE. The CDR3, as DNA: TGTGCCAGCAGCGCCTTACAGGGGGTGGGTACTGAAGCTTTCTTT. Amino acids: CASSALQGVGTEAFF.

This clonotype came up many times. The chain joins TRBV6-2 or TRBV6-3 to TRBJ2-3; no clear D gene. This CDR3 region has 11 residues. Deletions cut 8 bases from V and 6 bases from J, with 9 bases between. CDR1 MNHEY and CDR2 SVGEGT come from the germline V gene. For the CDR3, the DNA is TGTGCCAGCTCCGCGCCGGATACGCAGTATTTT. Protein sequence: CASSAPDTQYF.

This clonotype was recorded at least ten times. The chain has TRBV29-1 and TRBJ1-4; 9 bases fit TRBD1. V trimming: 6 bases; J trimming: 7 bases; junction bases outside the gene matches: 3. The V gene's germline CDR1 is SQVTM and CDR2 ANQGSEA. CDR3 length: 12 amino acids. Here the CDR3 reads CSVKDRGEKLFF. As DNA, the CDR3 is TGCAGCGTGAAGGACAGGGGTGAAAAACTGTTTTTT.

There are many counts of this clonotype. CDR3 sequence: CASSFREMNTEAFF. CDR3 DNA sequence: TGTGCCAGCAGTTTTAGGGAGATGAACACTGAAGCTTTCTTT. This sequence joins TRBV27 and TRBJ1-1; the D is unclear. This CDR3 spans 14 amino acids. Germline V gene lookup returns CDR1 MNHEY and CDR2 SMNVEV (reference sequence). The germline V and J ends were trimmed by 3 bases and 0 bases, with 8 bases remaining between them.

This clonotype was counted ten times or more. The V gene is TRBV5-1, the J gene TRBJ1-1; 8 nucleotides match TRBD1. The V gene's germline CDR1 is SGHRS and CDR2 YFSETQ. V dropped 1 base and J dropped 5; count of bases not matched to a gene: 13. The CDR3 is made up of 17 amino acids. CDR3 amino acids: CASSLTIQGQEWTEAFF. DNA of the CDR3: TGCGCCAGCAGCTTGACGATCCAGGGACAGGAGTGGACTGAAGCTTTCTTT.

The V gene is TRBV15, the J gene TRBJ2-3; perhaps TRBD2 as D (6 bases). Germline assignment: CDR1 LNHNV and CDR2 YYDKDF (reference sequence). V gave up 0 bases and J gave up 9 bases, with 16 bases separating them. This CDR3 contains 15 residues. CDR3 nucleotide sequence: TGTGCCACCAGCAGAGAGTCAGCGGGTTTAGAGACGCAGTATTTT. Translating it yields CATSRESAGLETQYF. The full variable domain, with the rest looked up from reference TRBV15 and TRBJ2-3, is DAMVIQNPRYQVTQFGKPVTLSCSQTLNHNVMYWYQQKSSQAPKLLFHYYDKDFNNEADTPDNFQSRRPNTSFCFLDIRSPGLGDTAMYLCATSRESAGLETQYFGPGTRLTVL.